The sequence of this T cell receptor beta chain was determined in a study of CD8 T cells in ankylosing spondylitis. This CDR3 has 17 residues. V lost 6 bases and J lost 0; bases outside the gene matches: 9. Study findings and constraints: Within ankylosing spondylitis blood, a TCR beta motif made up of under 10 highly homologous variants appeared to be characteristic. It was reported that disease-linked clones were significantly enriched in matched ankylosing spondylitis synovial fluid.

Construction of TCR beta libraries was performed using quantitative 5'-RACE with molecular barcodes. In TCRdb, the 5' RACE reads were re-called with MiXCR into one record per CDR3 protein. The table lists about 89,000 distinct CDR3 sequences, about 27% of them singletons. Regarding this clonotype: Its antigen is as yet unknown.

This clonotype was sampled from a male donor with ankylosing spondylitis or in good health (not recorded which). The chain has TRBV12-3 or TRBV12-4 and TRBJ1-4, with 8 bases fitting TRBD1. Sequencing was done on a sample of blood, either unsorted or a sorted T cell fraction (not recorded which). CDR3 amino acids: CASSPGTGESTNEKLFF. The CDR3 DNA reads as TGTGCCAGCAGCCCCGGGACAGGAGAATCAACTAATGAAAAACTGTTTTTT.